The rows below give T cell receptor beta chains drawn from one sample of a study of blood T cells in healthy people across ages. TCRdb used MiXCR to reprocess the 5' RACE reads, holding one entry per CDR3 protein. Here the sample spans around 990,000 distinct CDR3 sequences, about 25% being singletons. The same data also went into a second study, on T cells of mothers and their children.

The sequenced sample consisted of blood. The receptors here all came from a girl aged 2 to 9 in good health. CDR3s include the opening cysteine and the closing phenylalanine or tryptophan. Each record gives: J gene, D gene, clone size, V gene, CDR3 DNA, CDR3 protein. The D gene is left open where the match is weak. Not every row has a clone size; where given, it reads once, few, many or a size class.

TRBJ2-5 - few TRBV3-1 TGTGCCAGCAGCCCCCCTGAGGGGAACCAAGAGACCCAGCACTTC CASSPPEGNQETQHF
TRBJ2-1 - few TRBV6-1 TGTGCCAGCGACGGGGAGGGGGACAATAACAATGAGCAGTTCTTC CASDGEGDNNNEQFF
TRBJ1-2 - few TRBV4-1 TGCGCCAGCAGCCAAGATGCCTCTAACTATGGCTACACCTTC CASSQDASNYGYTF
TRBJ2-7 - few TRBV28 TGTGCCAGCGGACTTAGCGGTGGCTCCTACGAGCAGTACTTC CASGLSGGSYEQYF
TRBJ1-4 - - TRBV25-1 TGTGCCAGTAATACAGAGAATGAAAAACTGTTTTTT CASNTENEKLFF
TRBJ2-7 - - TRBV2 TGTGCCAGCAGTCTGGCCCCGGGAAACGAGCAGTACTTC CASSLAPGNEQYF
TRBJ2-5 TRBD1 - TRBV6-6 TGTGCCAGCATCCGTTACCCGGGACAGGGAACAGAGACCCAGTACTTC CASIRYPGQGTETQYF
TRBJ2-5 - - TRBV7-3 TGTGCCAGCAGCTTTTATGATGGAGAGACCCAGTACTTC CASSFYDGETQYF
TRBJ2-7 TRBD1 few TRBV29-1 TGCAGCGTTGGGCAGGTAGTGGACAGGTCCTACGAGCAGTACTTC CSVGQVVDRSYEQYF
TRBJ2-7 TRBD2 - TRBV19 TGTGCCAGTAGTATTTACGGCGGGAGGTCCTACGAGCAGTACTTC CASSIYGGRSYEQYF
TRBJ2-3 TRBD2 few TRBV5-1 TGCGCCAGCAGCTTGGCCCTAGCGGGAGTAGATACGCAGTATTTT CASSLALAGVDTQYF
TRBJ1-5 TRBD1 few TRBV4-1 TGCGCCAGCAGCCGGGACAGGGCTCAGCCCCAGCATTTT CASSRDRAQPQHF
TRBJ2-5 - - TRBV28 TGTGCCAGCAGCTGGATACGGAAGGGGTCAGAGACCCAGTACTTC CASSWIRKGSETQYF
TRBJ1-1 - - TRBV9 TGTGCCAGCAGCTCAACACCCGAACGGACGCTGAACACTGAAGCTTTCTTT CASSSTPERTLNTEAFF
TRBJ1-2 - few TRBV25-1 TGTGCCAGCAGTGGCGGGGTTTCTGGCTACACCTTC CASSGGVSGYTF
TRBJ2-2 - - TRBV13 TGTGCCAGCAGCCCCCGGGACGGAAACACCGGGGAGCTGTTTTTT CASSPRDGNTGELFF
TRBJ2-3 - once TRBV3-1 TGTGCCAGCAGCCAATTGGGTAGCGGTACGGCGGGAGATACGCAGTATTTT CASSQLGSGTAGDTQYF
TRBJ1-2 TRBD1 few TRBV12-3/TRBV12-4 TGTGCCAGCAGTTTAATAACAGGGGGCCCGAATGGCTACACCTTC CASSLITGGPNGYTF
TRBJ1-4 TRBD1 - TRBV7-2 TGTGCCAGCAGCCCAGGACAGGGATCGGTAGAAAAACTGTTTTTT CASSPGQGSVEKLFF
TRBJ2-7 - few TRBV20-1 TGCAGTGCTCGGGCGGTGACAGGATACTACGAGCAGTACTTC CSARAVTGYYEQYF
TRBJ1-1 - few TRBV13 TGTGCCAGCAACCGACAGGATCGCACTGAAGCTTTCTTT CASNRQDRTEAFF
TRBJ2-5 TRBD2 few TRBV12-3/TRBV12-4 TGTGCCAGCTCCACTGGACTAGTCGCGGAGACCCAGTACTTC CASSTGLVAETQYF
TRBJ2-7 - few TRBV6-4 TGTGCCAGGGGGCGGGACAGCTCCTACGAGCAGTACTTC CARGRDSSYEQYF
TRBJ2-7 - - TRBV2 TGTGCCAGCAGCTTCGAACCGACTAACTCGCTCGAGCAGTACTTC CASSFEPTNSLEQYF
TRBJ2-5 - few TRBV5-1 TGCGCCAGCAGCTTGGACGGGGCCGGGACCCAGTACTTC CASSLDGAGTQYF
TRBJ1-2 - - TRBV14 TGTGCCAGCAGCCACCCCTTGGGCTATGGCTACACCTTC CASSHPLGYGYTF
TRBJ2-1 - - TRBV7-2 TGTGCCAGCAGGGAGAGGGGCAGCTCCTACAATGAGCAGTTCTTC CASRERGSSYNEQFF
TRBJ1-2 - few TRBV4-1 TGCGCCAGCAGCCTTCCAGACAGAAGGACGTCCGGTGGCGATGGCTACACCTTC CASSLPDRRTSGGDGYTF
TRBJ2-1 - few TRBV20-1 TGCAGTGCTACATGGACACTATACTACAATGAGCAGTTCTTC CSATWTLYYNEQFF
TRBJ1-1 - - TRBV6-6 TGTGCCAGCAGCCCCTCCGGACGAGAAGCTTTCTTT CASSPSGREAFF
TRBJ2-3 - few TRBV18 TGTGCCAGCTCACCATCAGGGAGGGATACGCAGTATTTT CASSPSGRDTQYF
TRBJ1-1 - few TRBV2 TGTGCCAGCAGTGACTCGGGCAGACCCATGAACACTAAAGCTTTCTTT CASSDSGRPMNTKAFF
TRBJ2-5 - - TRBV27 TGTGCCAGCAGTTTTTGGTACCAAGAGACCCAGTACTTC CASSFWYQETQYF
TRBJ2-1 TRBD2 once TRBV28 TGTGCCAGCAACGAAGTAGGACTAGCGGGCGACAATGAGCAGTTCTTC CASNEVGLAGDNEQFF
TRBJ1-2 TRBD1 - TRBV20-1 TGCAGTGCTGGACCCTTAGGGACAGGGGACGGCTACACCTTC CSAGPLGTGDGYTF
TRBJ2-7 - few TRBV28 TGTGCCAGCAGTTTACAGGGCCTTCTGTCCTACGAGCAGTACTTC CASSLQGLLSYEQYF
TRBJ2-1 - - TRBV24-1 TGTGCCACCAGTGATTTAGGGGCAGGGTACAATGAGCAGTTCTTC CATSDLGAGYNEQFF
TRBJ2-6 - - TRBV4-3 TGCGCCAGCAGCCAAGTGCTCGGGTCTGGGGCCAACGTCCTGACTTTC CASSQVLGSGANVLTF
TRBJ1-6 TRBD1 - TRBV27 TGTGCCAGCAGCCGGGACAGGATTTCACCCCTCCACTTT CASSRDRISPLHF
TRBJ1-1 TRBD1 few TRBV25-1 TGTGCCAGCAGTGAAAACCCCGGGACAGGGGTGGCTGAAGCTTTCTTT CASSENPGTGVAEAFF
TRBJ2-1 TRBD2 few TRBV27 TGTGCCAGCAGTTTGTGGACTAGCGAGAACCTCTACAATGAGCAGTTCTTC CASSLWTSENLYNEQFF
TRBJ2-1 - few TRBV10-3 TGTGCCATCAGATCGGGTCCCACAGGGAGTAAAGAAAATGAGCAGTTCTTC CAIRSGPTGSKENEQFF
TRBJ2-1 - - TRBV20-1 TGCAGTGCTAAAGTTTTAGGACGGGAGTGGTACAATGAGCAGTTCTTC CSAKVLGREWYNEQFF
TRBJ1-1 TRBD1 - TRBV27 TGTGCCAGCAGTTTCTACGACAGGGGCAGGACTGAAGCTTTCTTT CASSFYDRGRTEAFF
TRBJ1-4 TRBD1 - TRBV6-5 TGTGCCAGCAGTTTTGACAGGGATGTGGAAAAACTGTTTTTT CASSFDRDVEKLFF
TRBJ1-2 - - TRBV5-5 TGTGCCAGCACCTTCCCGCAGGGGTTGGACTACACCTTC CASTFPQGLDYTF
TRBJ2-1 TRBD2 many TRBV4-1 TGCGCCAGCAGCCAATGGGGACCAGGGACTAGCGAGTACAATGAGCAGTTCTTC CASSQWGPGTSEYNEQFF
TRBJ2-4 - - TRBV9 TGTGCCAGCAGCGTAGGGCCAGGTTCAGACATTCAGTACTTC CASSVGPGSDIQYF
TRBJ2-6 - - TRBV6-2/TRBV6-3 TGTGCCAGCGGGGCCGATAAGGAATCTGGGGCCAACGTCCTGACTTTC CASGADKESGANVLTF
TRBJ2-7 TRBD2 - TRBV9 TGTGCCAGCAGCTCCCGAGAACTAGCGGGGTCTTATAGTACGGAGCAGTACTTC CASSSRELAGSYSTEQYF
TRBJ2-7 - few TRBV11-2 TGTGCCAGCAGCTTAACGCGGCAGTCCTACGAGCAGTACTTC CASSLTRQSYEQYF
TRBJ1-2 - - TRBV9 TGTGCCAGCAGCGTAGGTCAGTACTATGGCTACACCTTC CASSVGQYYGYTF
TRBJ2-5 - - TRBV6-5 TGTGCCAGCAGCAGACTAGGCCCTGGGGAGACCCAGTACTTC CASSRLGPGETQYF
TRBJ2-1 - - TRBV29-1 TGCAGCGTTGATGAGGGTTGGGAGCAGTTCTTC CSVDEGWEQFF
TRBJ2-5 - - TRBV29-1 TGCGGCGTTGGAGGGGGGCTTACATGGGAGACCCAGTACTTC CGVGGGLTWETQYF
TRBJ2-3 - - TRBV6-1 TGTGCCAGCGATTTAGGGCAGGGTATAGATACGCAGTATTTT CASDLGQGIDTQYF